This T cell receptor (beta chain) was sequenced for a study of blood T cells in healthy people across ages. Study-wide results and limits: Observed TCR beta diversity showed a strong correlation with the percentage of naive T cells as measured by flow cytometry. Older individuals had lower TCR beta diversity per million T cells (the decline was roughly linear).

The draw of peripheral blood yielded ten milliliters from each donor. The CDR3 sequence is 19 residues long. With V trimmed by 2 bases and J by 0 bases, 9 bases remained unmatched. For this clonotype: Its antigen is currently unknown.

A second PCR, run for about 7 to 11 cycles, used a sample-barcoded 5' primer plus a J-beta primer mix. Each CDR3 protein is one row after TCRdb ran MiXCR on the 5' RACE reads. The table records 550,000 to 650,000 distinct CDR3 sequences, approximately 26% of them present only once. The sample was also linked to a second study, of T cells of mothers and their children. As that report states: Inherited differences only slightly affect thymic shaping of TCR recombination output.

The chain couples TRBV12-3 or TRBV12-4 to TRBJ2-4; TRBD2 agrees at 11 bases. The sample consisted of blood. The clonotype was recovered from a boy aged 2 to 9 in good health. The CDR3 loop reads CASSLSRLAGTLAKNIQYF. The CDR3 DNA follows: TGTGCCAGCAGTTTATCGCGACTAGCGGGGACACTAGCCAAAAACATTCAGTACTTC.